This T cell receptor beta chain was profiled in a study of OX40 agonist ivuxolimab in advanced cancers. Overall study: The treatment was a fully human IgG2 OX40 agonist, ivuxolimab.

In the case of this clone: The antigen is unknown.

Trimming removed 0 bases from V and 7 bases from J, with 6 bases in between. Germline V gives CDR1 DFQATT, CDR2 SNEGSKA (reference sequence). The CDR3 spans 11 residues. The study's findings and limits: Researchers did not determine the expanded peripheral T cells' antigen specificity.

Here immunoSEQ multiplex PCR was the method, and the copy in TCRdb shows in-frame clones only, minus some. The profile shows about 35,000 clones, 76% of them singletons. This sample comprised CD4+ or CD8+ T cells sorted from blood, obtained in a trial of the OX40 agonist ivuxolimab. The chain employs TRBV20-1 and TRBJ1-1; D gene unclear. This TCR came from an adult with an advanced solid tumor such as melanoma, head and neck, liver or kidney cancer. CDR3 nucleotides: TGCAGTGCTAGAGATAATGGTGAAGCTTTCTTT. The encoded protein is CSARDNGEAFF.